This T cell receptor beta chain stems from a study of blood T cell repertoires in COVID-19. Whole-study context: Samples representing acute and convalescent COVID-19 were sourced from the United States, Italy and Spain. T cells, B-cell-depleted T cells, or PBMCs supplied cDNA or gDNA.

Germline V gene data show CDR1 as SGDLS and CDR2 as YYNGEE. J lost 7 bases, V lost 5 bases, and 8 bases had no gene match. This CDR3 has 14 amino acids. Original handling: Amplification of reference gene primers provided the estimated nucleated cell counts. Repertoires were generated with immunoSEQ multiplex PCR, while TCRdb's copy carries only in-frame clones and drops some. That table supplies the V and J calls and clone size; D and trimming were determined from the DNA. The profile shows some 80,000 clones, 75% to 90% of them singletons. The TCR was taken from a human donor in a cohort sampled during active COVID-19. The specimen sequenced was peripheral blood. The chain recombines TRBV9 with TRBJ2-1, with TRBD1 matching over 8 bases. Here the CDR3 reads CASSSRTGWNEQFF. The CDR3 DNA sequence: TGTGCCAGCAGTTCTAGGACAGGGTGGAATGAGCAGTTCTTC. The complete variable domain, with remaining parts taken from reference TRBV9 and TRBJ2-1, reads DSGVTQTPKHLITATGQRVTLRCSPRSGDLSVYWYQQSLDQGLQFLIQYYNGEERAKGNILERFSAQQFPDLHSELNLSSLELGDSALYFCASSSRTGWNEQFFGPGTRLTVL.